The rows below give T cell receptor beta chains drawn from one sample of a study of blood T cells in healthy people across ages. TCRdb used MiXCR to reprocess the 5' RACE reads, holding one entry per CDR3 protein. The sample records over 450,000 distinct CDR3 sequences, around 24% being singletons. These sequences were also reported in another study, on T cells of mothers and their children.

Sequencing was carried out using blood. All receptors derive from a boy between 10 and 17 years old in good health. The CDR3 runs from the conserved cysteine through the conserved F or W. The order of the fields is D gene, V gene, CDR3 length, clone size, J gene, CDR3 DNA, CDR3 protein. A D gene is named only where the DNA matches it firmly. Rows give clone size only sometimes, using once, few, many, or a class for an expanded clone.

NA	TRBV25-1	13	NA	TRBJ2-4	TGTGCCACCGGAGGGCCAGCGGTGCACATTCAGTACTTC	CATGGPAVHIQYF
NA	TRBV27	18	NA	TRBJ2-1	TGTGCCAGCAGTTCGCCGGGACTTAAGTTCCCAAACTACAATGAGCAGTTCTTC	CASSSPGLKFPNYNEQFF
TRBD2	TRBV10-3	13	NA	TRBJ2-7	TGTGCCACCGAGACTAGCGGGAATTACGAGCAGTACTTC	CATETSGNYEQYF
NA	TRBV12-3/TRBV12-4	13	NA	TRBJ2-7	TGTGCCAGCAGTTTCGCCGCCTCCTACGAGCAGTACTTC	CASSFAASYEQYF
NA	TRBV7-9	11	few	TRBJ2-1	TGTGCCAGCAGGACCGGGAATGAGCAGTTCTTC	CASRTGNEQFF
NA	TRBV10-3	17	NA	TRBJ2-7	TGTGCCATCAGTGCCCTACTAAAACGGGCGGGGCAAGGGGAGCAGTACTTC	CAISALLKRAGQGEQYF
NA	TRBV20-1	16	once	TRBJ2-4	TGCAGTGCTAGGCCTTCAAATTTACTAGCCAAAAACATTCAGTACTTC	CSARPSNLLAKNIQYF
NA	TRBV24-1	13	NA	TRBJ2-7	TGTGCCACCAGTGAAGGGCAGACCTACGAGCAGTACTTC	CATSEGQTYEQYF
NA	TRBV4-1	14	NA	TRBJ2-5	TGCGCCAGCAGCCAAGAAGAGAGCCAAGAGACCCAGTACTTC	CASSQEESQETQYF
TRBD2	TRBV5-6	15	NA	TRBJ2-1	TGTGCCAGCAGCCTCGGACTAGCGGGAGTGAAGGAGCAGTTCTTC	CASSLGLAGVKEQFF
NA	TRBV20-1	11	NA	TRBJ1-4	TGCAGTGCCTACAGTGCGACCAAACTGTTTTTT	CSAYSATKLFF
TRBD1	TRBV2	15	few	TRBJ2-4	TGTGCCAACAGTGCAGACAGGGGGTCCAAAAACATTCAGTACTTC	CANSADRGSKNIQYF
NA	TRBV28	12	NA	TRBJ2-7	TGTGTCAGCAGTTTATTAGGACACGAGCAGTACTTC	CVSSLLGHEQYF
NA	TRBV3-1	14	few	TRBJ2-7	TGTGCCAGCAGACGAAGCGTGGGACGGCCGCCTTTGTACTTC	CASRRSVGRPPLYF
TRBD2	TRBV28	17	few	TRBJ2-5	TGTGCCAGCAGTTCCCTCCTAGCGGGGGGATTCCAAGAGACCCAGTACTTC	CASSSLLAGGFQETQYF
NA	TRBV7-2	14	NA	TRBJ1-4	TGTGCCAGCAGCTTGAGACGGGATAATGAAAAACTGTTTTTT	CASSLRRDNEKLFF
NA	TRBV7-9	14	NA	TRBJ2-7	TGTGCCAGCAGCTTTCCCAGGGGGGCCTACGAGCAGTACTTC	CASSFPRGAYEQYF
TRBD1	TRBV7-2	15	few	TRBJ2-1	TGTGCCAGCAGCTTAGACTCCGGGACAGTCACTGAGCAGTTCTTC	CASSLDSGTVTEQFF
TRBD1	TRBV29-1	12	NA	TRBJ2-7	TGCAGCGTTGGGACAGGGGCCTACGAGCAGTACTTC	CSVGTGAYEQYF
NA	TRBV7-7	15	few	TRBJ1-1	TGTGCTAGCAGCTTGTACGGGACGTCGAACACTGAAGCTTTCTTT	CASSLYGTSNTEAFF
NA	TRBV28	14	NA	TRBJ2-7	TGTGCCAGCAGTTTTCGGACGCAGACCTACGAGCAGTACTTC	CASSFRTQTYEQYF
NA	TRBV12-3/TRBV12-4	15	NA	TRBJ1-1	TGTGCCAGCAGTTTCCCCTCGAGGCCGAACACTGAAGCTTTCTTT	CASSFPSRPNTEAFF
TRBD1	TRBV20-1	15	few	TRBJ2-1	TGCAGTGCTACTCGGACAGGGGGCTTCTACAATGAGCAGTTCTTC	CSATRTGGFYNEQFF
TRBD1	TRBV24-1	19	NA	TRBJ2-1	TGTGCCACCAGTGATCCGCGCTCCGGGACAGGGGGGCCCTACAATGAGCAGTTCTTC	CATSDPRSGTGGPYNEQFF
NA	TRBV20-1	13	NA	TRBJ2-1	TGCAGTGCTGGCCGGGGCATAGACAATGAGCAGTTCTTC	CSAGRGIDNEQFF
TRBD2	TRBV10-3	15	NA	TRBJ2-1	TGTGCCATCAGGCGGGGACTAGAAAATACCAATGAGCAGTTCTTC	CAIRRGLENTNEQFF
TRBD1	TRBV29-1	12	once	TRBJ1-2	TGCAGCGTTGGGACAGGGAACTATGGCTACACCTTC	CSVGTGNYGYTF
NA	TRBV7-9	14	NA	TRBJ1-2	TGTGCCAGCAGCTTTGGTTCCACAAGGGATGGCTACACCTTC	CASSFGSTRDGYTF
TRBD1	TRBV6-2/TRBV6-3	15	NA	TRBJ2-7	TGTGCCAGCAGTTACCGGGGACAGGAGTCCTACGAGCAGTACTTC	CASSYRGQESYEQYF
TRBD2	TRBV29-1	15	NA	TRBJ2-2	TGCAGCGTCGATAGCGGGAGGGGAAACACCGGGGAGCTGTTTTTT	CSVDSGRGNTGELFF
NA	TRBV4-2	16	NA	TRBJ1-6	TGTGCCAGCAGCCAAGTCTCGGGGCTTACTAATTCACCCCTCCACTTT	CASSQVSGLTNSPLHF
TRBD1	TRBV20-1	14	NA	TRBJ1-6	TGCAGTGCTAGAGACGGGACAGATAATTCACCCCTCCACTTT	CSARDGTDNSPLHF
NA	TRBV5-6	12	many	TRBJ2-4	TGTGCCAGCAGCTTGCAGGGTACCATTCAGTACTTC	CASSLQGTIQYF
NA	TRBV24-1	15	NA	TRBJ2-3	TGTGCCACCAGTGATGGGACATATAGCACAGATACGCAGTATTTT	CATSDGTYSTDTQYF
NA	TRBV6-1	17	few	TRBJ2-5	TGTGCCAGCAGGGCCGGACCTACGAGGGGGTACCAAGAGACCCAGTACTTC	CASRAGPTRGYQETQYF
TRBD2	TRBV4-3	16	once	TRBJ2-1	TGCGCCAGCAGCCACCTGACTAGCGGGGTCTACAATGAGCAGTTCTTC	CASSHLTSGVYNEQFF
NA	TRBV9	14	NA	TRBJ2-4	TGTGCCAGCAGCGCCGAGGGGGAGGGTTACATTCAGTACTTC	CASSAEGEGYIQYF
NA	TRBV7-2	12	NA	TRBJ1-6	TGTGCCAGCAGCTCGACCAATTCACCCCTCCACTTT	CASSSTNSPLHF
NA	TRBV20-1	16	NA	TRBJ2-5	TGCAGTGCTGGAGCCAGAGGGCAGGGGAAAAGGGAGACCCAGTACTTC	CSAGARGQGKRETQYF
TRBD1	TRBV4-1	14	few	TRBJ2-7	TGCGCCAGCAGCCACCTCGGGACAGCGTACGAGCAGTACTTC	CASSHLGTAYEQYF
TRBD1	TRBV20-1	14	NA	TRBJ1-5	TGCAGTGCTAGTGGCGACAGGGGCTTAGTACTCCAGCATTTT	CSASGDRGLVLQHF
NA	TRBV2	16	few	TRBJ1-4	TGTGCCAGCAGTGGGGGACGAAGGGCAACTAATGAAAAACTGTTTTTT	CASSGGRRATNEKLFF